These T cell receptor beta chains were read from a single sample in a study of cytomegalovirus exposure and HLA in healthy donors. Measured with immunoSEQ multiplex PCR; TCRdb has only the in-frame clones, and not every one. Of 150,000 to 200,000 clones in the sample, roughly 80% were seen once. What was sequenced was PBMCs. These receptors originate from a male donor in good health and CMV-seronegative. CDR3s include the opening cysteine and the closing phenylalanine or tryptophan. The D gene is left open where the match is weak. Size values are once, few and many counts, or a class for expanded clones, and some rows have none.

J gene: TRBJ2-5
clone size: NA
D gene: TRBD2
V gene: TRBV30
CDR3 DNA: TGTGCCTGGATTAGCGGGGGTGGGCAAGAGACCCAGTACTTC
CDR3 protein: CAWISGGGQETQYF

J gene: TRBJ2-1
clone size: NA
D gene: TRBD1
V gene: TRBV9
CDR3 DNA: TGTGCCAGCAGCGTAGCGGGACAGGGGTACAATGAGCAGTTCTTC
CDR3 protein: CASSVAGQGYNEQFF

J gene: TRBJ2-7
clone size: NA
D gene: NA
V gene: TRBV11-2
CDR3 DNA: TGTGCCAGCAGCTTAGAACTCCCGGGCTCCTACGAGCAGTACTTC
CDR3 protein: CASSLELPGSYEQYF

J gene: TRBJ2-2
clone size: NA
D gene: NA
V gene: TRBV19
CDR3 DNA: TGTGCCAGTACCCTGAGGGGGACCGGGGAGCTGTTTTTT
CDR3 protein: CASTLRGTGELFF

J gene: TRBJ2-5
clone size: NA
D gene: NA
V gene: TRBV5-6
CDR3 DNA: TGTGCCAGCAGCAGGGGGCAAGAGACCCAGTACTTC
CDR3 protein: CASSRGQETQYF

J gene: TRBJ1-5
clone size: NA
D gene: NA
V gene: TRBV4-1
CDR3 DNA: TGCGCCAGCAGCCAAGATCAGGGACACGACCAGCCCCAGCATTTT
CDR3 protein: CASSQDQGHDQPQHF

J gene: TRBJ2-1
clone size: NA
D gene: TRBD1
V gene: TRBV19
CDR3 DNA: TGTGCCAGTAGTATAGTGGACAGGGAGATCGATGAGCAGTTCTTC
CDR3 protein: CASSIVDREIDEQFF

J gene: TRBJ1-1
clone size: few
D gene: NA
V gene: TRBV5-6
CDR3 DNA: TGTGCCAGCACCCTTTGGGGGGGGAACACTGAAGCTTTCTTT
CDR3 protein: CASTLWGGNTEAFF

J gene: TRBJ1-2
clone size: once
D gene: NA
V gene: TRBV7-9
CDR3 DNA: TGTGCCAGCAGCTTAGAGCTCCTCTATGGCTACACCTTC
CDR3 protein: CASSLELLYGYTF

J gene: TRBJ2-5
clone size: NA
D gene: NA
V gene: TRBV7-9
CDR3 DNA: TGTGCCAGCAGCTTAGTGCATATCGGGACATCGAAAGAGACCCAGTACTTC
CDR3 protein: CASSLVHIGTSKETQYF

J gene: TRBJ2-5
clone size: NA
D gene: TRBD1
V gene: TRBV6-5
CDR3 DNA: TGTGCCAGCAGTTACCAGGACAGGGGTTATCAAGAGACCCAGTACTTC
CDR3 protein: CASSYQDRGYQETQYF

J gene: TRBJ2-7
clone size: NA
D gene: TRBD1
V gene: TRBV5-5
CDR3 DNA: TGTGCCAGCGCCAGACAGGGAGACGGCTACGAGCAGTACTTC
CDR3 protein: CASARQGDGYEQYF